This T cell receptor (beta chain) comes out of a study of CD8 T cells in Susac syndrome. Roughly 0.45 to 1 ug RNA was reverse transcribed with random hexamers. A single record per CDR3 protein comes from TCRdb applying MiXCR to the immunoSEQ multiplex PCR reads. This sample has 150,000 to 200,000 distinct CDR3 sequences, with about 93% found just once. Germline V gives CDR1 DFQATT, CDR2 SNEGSKA (reference sequence). The CDR3 extends over 14 amino acids. The V gene end was trimmed by 6 bases and the J gene end by 4 bases; junction bases not matched to a gene: 10. Sample: CD4+ T cells from PBMCs. The rearrangement joins TRBV20-1 to TRBJ1-2, with 8 bases fitting TRBD1. The receptor was isolated from a human donor in good health. CDR3 in amino acids: CSAIGQGGGYGYTF. The CDR3 DNA reads as TGCAGTGCAATAGGACAGGGTGGCGGCTATGGCTACACCTTC.